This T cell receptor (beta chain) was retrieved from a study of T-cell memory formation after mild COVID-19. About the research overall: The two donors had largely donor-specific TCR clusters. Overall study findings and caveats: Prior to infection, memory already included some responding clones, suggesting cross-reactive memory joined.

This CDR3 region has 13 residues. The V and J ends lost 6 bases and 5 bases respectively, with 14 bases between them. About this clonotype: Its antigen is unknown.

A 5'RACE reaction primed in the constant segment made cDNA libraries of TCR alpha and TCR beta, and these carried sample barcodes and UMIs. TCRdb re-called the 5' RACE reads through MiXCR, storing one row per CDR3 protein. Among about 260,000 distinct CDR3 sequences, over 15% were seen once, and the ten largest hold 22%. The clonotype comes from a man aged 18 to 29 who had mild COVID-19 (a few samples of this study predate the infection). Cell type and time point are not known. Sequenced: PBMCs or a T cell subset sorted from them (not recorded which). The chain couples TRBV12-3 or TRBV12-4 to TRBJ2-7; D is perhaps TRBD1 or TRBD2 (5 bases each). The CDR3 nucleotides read TGTGCCAGCAGAGTTGGGGGTAAGAACGAGCAGTACTTC. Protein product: CASRVGGKNEQYF.